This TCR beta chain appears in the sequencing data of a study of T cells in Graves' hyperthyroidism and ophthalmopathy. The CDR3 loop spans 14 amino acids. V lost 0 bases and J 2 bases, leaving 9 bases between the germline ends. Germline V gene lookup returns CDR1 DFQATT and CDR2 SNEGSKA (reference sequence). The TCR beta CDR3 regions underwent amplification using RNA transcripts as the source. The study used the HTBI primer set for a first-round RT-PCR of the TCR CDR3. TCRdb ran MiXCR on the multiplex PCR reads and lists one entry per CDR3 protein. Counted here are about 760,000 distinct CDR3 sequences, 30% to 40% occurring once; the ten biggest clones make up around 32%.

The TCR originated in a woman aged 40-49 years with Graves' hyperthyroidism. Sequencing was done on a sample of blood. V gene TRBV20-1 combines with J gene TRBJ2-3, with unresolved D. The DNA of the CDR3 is TGCAGTGCTAGAGAGGAAGGTACCACAGATACGCAGTATTTT. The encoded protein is CSAREEGTTDTQYF.